The present TCR beta chain was sequenced within a study of blood T cells in healthy people across ages. Looking at the study overall: When template switching was applied, about one barcoded beta molecule was captured per two T cells.

Around 9.4 milliliters was the volume of peripheral blood drawn from each donor. Using a J-beta primer mix together with a sample-barcoded 5' primer, a second PCR was run for roughly 6 to 12 cycles. MiXCR, run by TCRdb on the 5' RACE reads, gives a single entry per CDR3 protein. The sample lists about 930,000 distinct CDR3 sequences, roughly 28% occurring once. The CDR3 sequence is 15 residues long. Per the germline V gene, CDR1 is MNHNS and CDR2 is SASEGT. The ends were cut back, 6 bases at V and 4 bases at J, with 18 bases in the middle. In addition, the sample was reused for a study of T cells of mothers and their children. That publication notes: Approximately 3 million TCR beta reads per child versus over 9 million per mother.

V is TRBV6-1 and J is TRBJ1-1, with D maybe TRBD1 (6 bases). The sample consisted of blood. This receptor was obtained from a woman aged 40-49 years in good health. The CDR3 region is CASSERQGMGTEAFF. CDR3 sequence (DNA): TGTGCCAGCAGCGAACGGCAGGGGATGGGCACTGAAGCTTTCTTT.